What follows are 19 T cell receptor beta chains derived from one specimen sequenced in a study of blood T cells in healthy people across ages. Then a second PCR, running about 6 to 12 cycles, was carried out with a sample-barcoded 5' primer and a J-beta primer mix. TCRdb re-called the 5' RACE reads through MiXCR, storing one row per CDR3 protein. Of about 510,000 distinct CDR3 sequences in the sample, about 29% were seen once. The same sample was also used in a study of T cells of mothers and their children.

The sample comprised blood. These receptors all come from a boy aged 2 to 9 in good health.

The CDR3: CASRPTGRNTGELFF. Written as DNA, the CDR3 is TGTGCCAGCAGACCGACAGGCCGCAACACCGGGGAGCTGTTTTTT. The gene calls are TRBV3-1 and TRBJ2-2, with D perhaps matching TRBD1 (6 bases). Germline V gene data show CDR1 as LGHDT and CDR2 as YNNKEL (reference sequence). V was clipped by 6 bases and J by 2 bases, with 13 bases between them. The CDR3 spans 15 residues. Full variable domain (outside the CDR3, taken from reference TRBV3-1 and TRBJ2-2): DTAVSQTPKYLVTQMGNDKSIKCEQNLGHDTMYWYKQDSKKFLKIMFSYNNKELIINETVPNRFSPKSPDKAHLNLHINSLELGDSAVYFCASRPTGRNTGELFFGEGSRLTVL.

V usage is TRBV29-1 and J usage is TRBJ1-1; D might be TRBD1 (5 bases). Looked up from germline, CDR1 is SQVTM and CDR2 is ANQGSEA. CDR3 length equals 11 residues. The germline V and J ends were trimmed by 6 bases and 5 bases, with 10 bases remaining between them. CDR3 loop: CSVDSVTEAFF. The CDR3 DNA reads as TGCAGCGTCGACAGTGTAACTGAAGCTTTCTTT.

This clonotype was observed many times. The chain combines TRBV2 with TRBJ2-5; D unclear. V lost 0 bases to trimming and J lost 4 bases, with 3 bases between them. This CDR3 is 12 amino acids long. Looked up from germline, CDR1 is SNHLY and CDR2 is FYNNEI. In DNA, the CDR3 is TGTGCCAGCAGTGAAGCGCGAGAGACCCAGTACTTC. Encoded protein: CASSEARETQYF. Complete variable domain (other parts from reference TRBV2 and TRBJ2-5): EPEVTQTPSHQVTQMGQEVILRCVPISNHLYFYWYRQILGQKVEFLVSFYNNEISEKSEIFDDQFSVERPDGSNFTLKIRSTKLEDSAMYFCASSEARETQYFGPGTRLLVL.

The CDR3 DNA reads as TGTGCCAGCAGTTTAAGTACTAGCGGGAGAGGGTACGAGCAGTACTTC. Amino acids: CASSLSTSGRGYEQYF. The V call is TRBV27, the J call TRBJ2-7, with 11 positions matching TRBD2. Germline V CDR1 and CDR2: MNHEY, SMNVEV (reference sequence). V lost 2 bases, J lost 4 bases, and 7 bases stayed unmatched. The length of the CDR3 is 16 residues.

The chain joins TRBV5-4 to TRBJ2-1, with 13 positions matching TRBD2. The end of the DNA is better explained by TRBJ2-7, so the J call may be wrong. CDR3 size: 17 residues. Germline CDR1 and CDR2: SGHNT and YYREEE (reference sequence). The CDR3 nucleotides are TGTGCCAGCAGCTTGGCCGGGGGTGGACTAGCGGGAGATGAGCAGTACTTC. Protein product: CASSLAGGGLAGDEQYF.

This clonotype was counted between two and nine times. J is TRBJ2-5 and V is TRBV10-3, with 11 nucleotides matching TRBD2. The J call is uncertain, as TRBJ2-1 better fits the DNA end. Germline V gives CDR1 ENHRY, CDR2 SYGVKD. This CDR3 has 16 amino acids. Written as DNA, the CDR3 is TGTGCCATCTCAACCGTGGGACTAGCGGATTACAATGAGCAGTTCTTC. Translated, it gives CAISTVGLADYNEQFF.

This clonotype has only a few counts. One end of the junction does not line up with germline, which may come from a read error. This sequence joins TRBV2 and TRBJ2-7; a possible D gene is TRBD2 (6 bases). The CDR3 covers 13 residues. CDR1 is SNHLY and CDR2 is FYNNEI in the germline V gene. This chain's CDR3 is CAGSLSGSYEQYF. DNA for the CDR3: TGTGCCGGCAGCCTTAGCGGCTCCTACGAGCAGTACTTC.

This rearrangement joins TRBV27 to TRBJ2-5; D could derive from TRBD1 or TRBD2 (5 bases each). V was clipped by 2 bases and J by 2 bases, with 9 bases between them. The CDR3 has 14 amino acids. Per the germline V gene, CDR1 is MNHEY and CDR2 is SMNVEV (reference sequence). CDR3 loop: CASSLSWGQETQYF. The CDR3, as DNA: TGTGCCAGCAGTTTAAGTTGGGGGCAAGAGACCCAGTACTTC.

This clonotype occurred many times. This rearrangement joins TRBV7-9 to TRBJ2-1, with D perhaps TRBD2 (5 bases). Germline CDR1 is SEHNR and CDR2 is FQNEAQ (reference sequence). V was cut by 5 bases and J by 12 bases, with 14 bases left in between. The CDR3 has 12 amino acids. The CDR3 sequence is CASSPDSLPQFF. The CDR3 DNA reads TGTGCCAGCAGCCCGGACTCGCTCCCGCAGTTCTTC.

The chain employs TRBV20-1 and TRBJ2-7; D is perhaps TRBD1 (6 bases). Germline CDR1 and CDR2: DFQATT and SNEGSKA (reference sequence). V shed 4 bases and J shed 4 bases, with 17 bases lying between them. The CDR3 has 14 amino acids. The CDR3 spells CSANSGTILYEQYF. Written as DNA, the CDR3 is TGCAGTGCTAATTCGGGGACAATTCTTTACGAGCAGTACTTC.

V is TRBV9 and J is TRBJ2-5, with D possibly matching TRBD1 (6 bases). The CDR3 length is 14 residues. Per the germline V gene, CDR1 is SGDLS and CDR2 is YYNGEE. The germline V and J ends were trimmed by 4 bases and 5 bases, with 15 bases remaining between them. The CDR3 DNA reads TGTGCCAGCAGCCCCCAGGGGTCTGGGGAGACCCAGTACTTC. Translating gives CASSPQGSGETQYF.

The chain is built from TRBV13 and TRBJ2-7, with TRBD2 identical over 7 bases. This CDR3 contains 16 residues. Germline CDR1 reads PRHDT; CDR2 reads FYEKMQ (reference sequence). Trimming removed 5 bases from V and 0 bases from J; junction bases left unmatched: 10. The CDR3 loop reads CASSSGWGGSSYEQYF. DNA for the CDR3: TGTGCCAGCAGCAGCGGCTGGGGGGGGTCCTCCTACGAGCAGTACTTC.

The chain uses TRBV29-1 and TRBJ1-4; the D gene is possibly TRBD1 (6 bases). The germline gives CDR1 SQVTM, CDR2 ANQGSEA. Trimming stripped 6 bases from V and 2 bases from J, with 10 bases between. CDR3 length: 13 amino acids. The CDR3 is CSVGGRTNEKLFF. The CDR3, as DNA: TGCAGCGTCGGGGGGCGGACTAATGAAAAACTGTTTTTT.

This chain connects TRBV20-1 to TRBJ2-5, with 13 bases aligning to TRBD2. CDR3 length: 15 amino acids. Unmatched junction bases numbered 6, after V lost 3 bases and J lost 5 bases. Germline assignment: CDR1 DFQATT and CDR2 SNEGSKA (reference sequence). CDR3 sequence reads: CSASTSGRAVETQYF. The CDR3 nucleotides are TGCAGTGCTAGTACTAGCGGGAGGGCCGTGGAGACCCAGTACTTC.

The table lists this clonotype with a few counts. The CDR3 loop is CASSRGGDSGNTIYF. The CDR3 DNA follows: TGTGCCAGCAGTCGGGGGGGAGACTCTGGAAACACCATATATTTT. This chain connects TRBV6-5 to TRBJ1-3; D might be TRBD1 (5 bases). This CDR3 region has 15 residues. The germline CDR1 and CDR2 sequences are MNHEY and SVGAGI. V dropped 5 bases and J dropped 0 bases, with 11 bases sitting between them.

The chain joins TRBV7-2 to TRBJ1-2; no firm D call. Trimming left V 5 bases short and J 6 bases short, with 16 bases between. The CDR3 consists of 14 residues. The germline V gene has CDR1 SGHTA and CDR2 FQGNSA. DNA for the CDR3: TGTGCCAGCAGCATCCCTTCCGGGTGGGATGGCTACACCTTC. Encoded protein: CASSIPSGWDGYTF.

This rearrangement joins TRBV7-2 to TRBJ2-7; D may correspond to TRBD1 or TRBD2 (7 bases each). Trimming removed 5 bases at V and 2 bases at J, with 16 bases between. Per germline, CDR1 SGHTA and CDR2 FQGNSA. The CDR3 extends over 15 amino acids. In DNA form, the CDR3 reads TGTGCCAGCAGCCAGGGGGAGGGTCGCACCTACGAGCAGTACTTC. As protein: CASSQGEGRTYEQYF. The whole variable domain, filled in from reference TRBV7-2 and TRBJ2-7, reads GAGVSQSPSNKVTEKGKDVELRCDPISGHTALYWYRQSLGQGLEFLIYFQGNSAPDKSGLPSDRFSAERTGGSVSTLTIQRTQQEDSAVYLCASSQGEGRTYEQYFGPGTRLTVT.

This sequence joins TRBV12-3 or TRBV12-4 and TRBJ2-5; TRBD1 might be the D (6 bases). CDR3 length equals 12 residues. V gave up 2 bases and J gave up 8 bases, with 9 bases separating them. CDR3 nucleotides: TGTGCCAGCAGTTTACAGGGGTTTACCCAGTACTTC. Its protein is CASSLQGFTQYF.

This clonotype appeared a single time. V and J are TRBV2 and TRBJ1-2, with TRBD1 identical over 7 bases. J gave up 7 bases and V 4 bases, and 9 bases lay outside the gene matches. The germline V gene encodes CDR1 SNHLY and CDR2 FYNNEI. This CDR3 has 14 amino acids. In nucleotides, the CDR3 is TGTGCCAGCAGTGTTAACAGGGGAGGTGCTGGCTACACCTTC. Amino acids: CASSVNRGGAGYTF.